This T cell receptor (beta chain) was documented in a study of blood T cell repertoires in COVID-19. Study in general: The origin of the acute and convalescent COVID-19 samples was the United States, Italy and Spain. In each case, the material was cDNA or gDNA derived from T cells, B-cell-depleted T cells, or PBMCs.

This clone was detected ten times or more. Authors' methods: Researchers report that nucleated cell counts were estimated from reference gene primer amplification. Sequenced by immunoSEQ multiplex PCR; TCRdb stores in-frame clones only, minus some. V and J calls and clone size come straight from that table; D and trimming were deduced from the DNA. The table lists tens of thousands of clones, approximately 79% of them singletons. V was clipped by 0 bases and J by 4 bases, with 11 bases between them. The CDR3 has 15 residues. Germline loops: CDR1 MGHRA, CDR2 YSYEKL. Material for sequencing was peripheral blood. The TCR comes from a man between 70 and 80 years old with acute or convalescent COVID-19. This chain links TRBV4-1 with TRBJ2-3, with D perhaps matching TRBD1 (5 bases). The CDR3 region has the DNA TGCGCCAGCAGCCAAGACGGCAGGGCCTCAGATACGCAGTATTTT. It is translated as CASSQDGRASDTQYF.